A single sample gave rise to the 5 T cell receptor beta chains below, sequenced in a study of CD8+CD57+ T cells in acquired aplastic anemia. Before being chosen for sequencing, patients had shown CD8+CD57+ cell expansion by flow cytometry. Profiles of TCR beta VDJ and CDR3 were generated from a genomic DNA template. TCRdb itself ran the reads through MiXCR, one entry per CDR3 protein. The sample has 150,000 to 200,000 distinct CDR3 sequences, 40% to 50% seen once. The sequencing input was sorted CD4+, CD8+, or CD8+CD57+ T cells (not recorded which) from PBMCs. These receptors all come from a human donor with aplastic anemia.

This chain connects TRBV24-1 to TRBJ2-7; weak D call: TRBD1 (6 bases). V lost 9 bases, J lost 4 bases, and 12 bases lay in between. This CDR3 spans 12 amino acids. Germline-derived CDR1 and CDR2 are KGHDR and SFDVKD. In DNA, the CDR3 is TGTGCCACCTCGACAGGATCATACGAGCAGTACTTC. Residues: CATSTGSYEQYF.

This clonotype has only one observation. This chain joins TRBV7-8 and TRBJ2-7; D is unresolved. The ends were cut back, 0 bases at V and 3 bases at J, with 9 bases in the middle. The CDR3 has 14 residues. Germline CDR1 is SGHVS and CDR2 is FQNEAQ. DNA for the CDR3: TGTGCCAGCAGCTTAGCAGGCCTAGACTACGAGCAGTACTTC. It encodes CASSLAGLDYEQYF.

This chain connects TRBV5-1 to TRBJ2-3; D gene uncertain. Looked up from germline, CDR1 is SGHRS and CDR2 is YFSETQ. This CDR3 contains 15 residues. Trimming took 4 bases from V and 0 from J, leaving 12 bases between them. The CDR3 nucleotides are TGCGCCAGCAGCGGCGGCATAACTAGCACAGATACGCAGTATTTT. This sequence encodes CASSGGITSTDTQYF.

This clonotype came up once. V usage is TRBV7-3 and J usage is TRBJ2-6, with a tentative D call TRBD1 (5 bases). V shed 4 bases and J shed 3 bases, with 16 bases lying between them. The CDR3 loop spans 17 amino acids. CDR1 is SGHTA, CDR2 FQGTGA, per germline. The CDR3 region is CASSSATTVFGANVLTF. Written as DNA, the CDR3 is TGTGCCAGCAGCTCCGCTACGACAGTCTTTGGGGCCAACGTCCTGACTTTC. The full variable domain, completed using reference TRBV7-3 and TRBJ2-6, is GAGVSQTPSNKVTEKGKYVELRCDPISGHTALYWYRQSLGQGPEFLIYFQGTGAADDSGLPNDRFFAVRPEGSVSTLKIQRTERGDSAVYLCASSSATTVFGANVLTFGAGSRLTVL.

This clonotype was counted at least ten times. The chain carries TRBV11-2 and TRBJ2-1; 9 positions agree with TRBD2. Looked up from germline, CDR1 is SGHAT and CDR2 is FQNNGV. Trimming removed 3 bases from V and 4 bases from J; junction bases left unmatched: 4. This CDR3 region has 15 residues. CDR3 region: CASSLSLAGYNEQFF. The CDR3, as DNA: TGTGCCAGCAGCTTGAGTCTAGCGGGATACAATGAGCAGTTCTTC. Complete variable domain (other parts from reference TRBV11-2 and TRBJ2-1): EAGVAQSPRYKIIEKRQSVAFWCNPISGHATLYWYQQILGQGPKLLIQFQNNGVVDDSQLPKDRFSAERLKGVDSTLKIQPAKLEDSAVYLCASSLSLAGYNEQFFGPGTRLTVL.